This T cell receptor (beta chain) was found in a study of memory CD4+ T cells and cytomegalovirus serostatus. As for the study in general: Healthy Belgian adult donors included about 10 CMV-positive and some 23 CMV-negative people. Regarding the study as a whole: A US-trained random forest predicted CMV serostatus with median AUC around 0.9. Of 150 to 200 reported CMV TCRbeta sequences, some 70 were found in memory CD4+ repertoires.

The sort gate was single viable CD3+CD4+CD8-CD45RO+ cells for memory CD4+ T cells. CMV serostatus came from serum IgG against pp150, pp28, p38, p52. This table comes from immunoSEQ multiplex PCR, and its TCRdb copy is limited to in-frame clones, with some not included. The sample includes approximately 53,000 clones, 78% seen only once; the top ten take about 0.7%. Germline values: CDR1 SGHNT, CDR2 YYREEE (reference sequence). With 0 bases removed from V and 2 bases from J, the gap between germline ends came to 15 bases. This CDR3 has 16 amino acids. Points on this clone: Its antigen is still unknown.

The receptor was derived from an adult in good health and CMV-seronegative. The sequencing sample was made of memory CD4+ T cells from blood. The rearrangement uses TRBV5-4 and TRBJ2-7, with a tentative D call TRBD2 (5 bases). CDR3 coding DNA: TGTGCCAGCAGCTTGGGGGCGGTAGCGAAGACCTACGAGCAGTACTTC. Protein sequence: CASSLGAVAKTYEQYF.